This is a list of T cell receptor beta chains from one sample in a study of the immune and genomic landscape of osteosarcoma. TCRdb's copy holds only in-frame clones and misses some; the assay was immunoSEQ multiplex PCR. The profile shows about 4,600 clones, roughly 78% of them singletons. Sequences were obtained from osteosarcoma tumor tissue from the femur. The receptors come from a human donor with osteosarcoma. The CDR3 runs from the conserved cysteine through the conserved F or W. D genes are given only for firm matches. Clone sizes are given selectively: once, few, many, or a class where the clone is expanded.

size: NA; V: TRBV29-1; length: 15; D: TRBD2; J: TRBJ2-3; DNA: TGCAGCGTTGAAGATTTGCGGGGGGCGGCTGATACGCAGTATTTT; CDR3: CSVEDLRGAADTQYF
size: few; V: TRBV5-4; length: 15; D: TRBD1; J: TRBJ1-2; DNA: TGTGCCAGCAGCCTGTTGGGACAGGATAACTATGGCTACACCTTC; CDR3: CASSLLGQDNYGYTF
size: few; V: TRBV27; length: 10; D: NA; J: TRBJ1-1; DNA: TGTGCCAGCAGTTACCATGAAGCTTTCTTT; CDR3: CASSYHEAFF
size: medium-sized; V: TRBV11-2; length: 15; D: NA; J: TRBJ1-1; DNA: TGTGCCAGCAGCTTAGCGGGGGAACCGAACACTGAAGCTTTCTTT; CDR3: CASSLAGEPNTEAFF
size: NA; V: TRBV5-8; length: 16; D: TRBD1; J: TRBJ2-2; DNA: TGTGCCAGCGCCCATGTGACAGGGGGGGACACCGGGGAGCTGTTTTTT; CDR3: CASAHVTGGDTGELFF
size: NA; V: TRBV5-1; length: 15; D: NA; J: TRBJ2-2; DNA: TGCGCCAGCAGCTTGGCGGGAGCGGTCACCGGGGAGCTGTTTTTT; CDR3: CASSLAGAVTGELFF
size: NA; V: TRBV27; length: 15; D: NA; J: TRBJ2-3; DNA: TGTGCCAGCAGTAAACTCGGGAGAGTGGGAGATACGCAGTATTTT; CDR3: CASSKLGRVGDTQYF
size: NA; V: TRBV10-1; length: 16; D: NA; J: TRBJ2-3; DNA: TGCGCCAGCAGAAGTCGGGGGTTTCATAACACAGATACGCAGTATTTT; CDR3: CASRSRGFHNTDTQYF
size: NA; V: TRBV5-1; length: 13; D: NA; J: TRBJ1-3; DNA: TGCGCCAGCAGCTTGGATCTCGGAAACACCATATATTTT; CDR3: CASSLDLGNTIYF
size: large; V: TRBV6-5; length: 14; D: NA; J: TRBJ1-2; DNA: TGTGCCAGCAGATCCATGACAGTTAGTCCAAGCTACACCTTC; CDR3: CASRSMTVSPSYTF